The clone carrying this T cell receptor beta chain was seen many times. The CDR3 extends over 15 amino acids. Germline lookup yields CDR1 KGHSH and CDR2 LQKENI. Trimming shortened V by 4 bases and J by 0 bases, and 13 bases separated the two germline ends. This sample was included in a study of early T cells in non-severe SARS-CoV-2 infection. Via MiXCR, TCRdb re-called the 5' RACE reads, giving one row per CDR3 protein. The repertoire holds approximately 58,000 distinct CDR3 sequences, with about 5.9% as singletons. The chain combines TRBV18 with TRBJ2-7; no clear D gene. This TCR was recovered from an adult who was a healthcare worker with PCR-confirmed SARS-CoV-2 infection or an uninfected control (not recorded which). Sequencing input: whole blood. This chain's CDR3 is CASSQESASSYEQYF. In nucleotides, the CDR3 is TGTGCCAGCTCACAGGAGTCGGCCAGCTCCTACGAGCAGTACTTC.